This is a list of T cell receptor beta chains from one sample in a study of CD8 T cells in ankylosing spondylitis. TCRdb reprocessed the 5' RACE reads with MiXCR, giving one entry per CDR3 protein. The sample yields 650,000 to 800,000 distinct CDR3 sequences, under 20% seen once. The specimen was blood, either unsorted or a sorted T cell fraction (not recorded which). These receptor sequences come from a male donor with ankylosing spondylitis. The CDR3 runs from the conserved cysteine through the conserved F or W. D genes are given only for firm matches. The size field is filled for only some rows; it gives once, few, many or a size class.

cdr3_aa | cdr3_nt | v_call | d_call | j_call | clone_size
CASSVGDRGRNGYTF | TGTGCCAGCAGTGTCGGGGACAGGGGGCGGAATGGCTACACCTTC | TRBV2 | TRBD1 | TRBJ1-2 | NA
CSASDMSYEQYF | TGCAGTGCCTCCGACATGTCCTACGAGCAGTACTTC | TRBV20-1 | NA | TRBJ2-7 | NA
CSARAVDREGLYEQYF | TGCAGTGCTAGAGCGGTCGATCGGGAGGGCCTCTACGAGCAGTACTTC | TRBV20-1 | TRBD2 | TRBJ2-7 | NA
CASRRGVGGTEAFF | TGTGCCAGCAGGAGAGGGGTGGGGGGCACTGAAGCTTTCTTT | TRBV27 | NA | TRBJ1-1 | NA
CASSLSDANYGYTF | TGTGCCAGCAGTTTATCTGACGCTAACTATGGCTACACCTTC | TRBV27 | NA | TRBJ1-2 | NA
CATSDSSSGPYNEQFF | TGTGCCACCAGTGATTCCTCTAGCGGTCCCTACAATGAGCAGTTCTTC | TRBV24-1 | TRBD2 | TRBJ2-1 | NA
CASSSRHLYEQYF | TGTGCCAGCAGCTCCAGACATCTCTACGAGCAGTACTTC | TRBV7-2 | NA | TRBJ2-7 | NA
CSARRNNEQFF | TGCAGTGCTAGAAGGAACAATGAGCAGTTCTTC | TRBV20-1 | NA | TRBJ2-1 | NA
CASSYGTQGNEQFF | TGTGCCAGCAGTTACGGGACACAGGGCAATGAGCAGTTCTTC | TRBV6-2/TRBV6-3 | NA | TRBJ2-1 | NA
CASSLQGGGEQYF | TGTGCCAGCAGCTTGCAGGGGGGAGGCGAGCAGTACTTC | TRBV7-6 | NA | TRBJ2-7 | NA
CASSLLSFGGTYEQYF | TGTGCCAGCAGTTTACTGTCTTTCGGCGGAACCTACGAGCAGTACTTC | TRBV28 | NA | TRBJ2-7 | NA
CASSQANQETQYF | TGTGCCAGCAGTCAAGCTAATCAAGAGACCCAGTACTTC | TRBV3-1 | NA | TRBJ2-5 | NA
CASSWGAAEAFF | TGTGCCAGCAGTTGGGGGGCGGCTGAAGCTTTCTTT | TRBV6-6 | NA | TRBJ1-1 | NA
CASRGPSGGRREQFF | TGTGCCAGCAGGGGTCCCTCCGGGGGTCGGAGAGAGCAGTTCTTC | TRBV12-3/TRBV12-4 | NA | TRBJ2-1 | few
CASRPDNSNQPQHF | TGCGCCAGCAGGCCAGATAATAGCAATCAGCCCCAGCATTTT | TRBV5-1 | NA | TRBJ1-5 | NA
CASSFQGRDEAFF | TGTGCCAGCAGCTTCCAGGGTCGTGATGAAGCTTTCTTT | TRBV7-8 | NA | TRBJ1-1 | NA
CASSHEVRDNTEAFF | TGCGCCAGCAGCCATGAGGTCCGGGACAACACTGAAGCTTTCTTT | TRBV4-1 | NA | TRBJ1-1 | few
CSAVRDSSEQYF | TGCAGTGCCGTCAGGGACTCGAGCGAGCAGTACTTC | TRBV20-1 | NA | TRBJ2-7 | NA
CASSEWGLAGYEQYF | TGTGCCAGCAGCGAATGGGGACTAGCGGGCTACGAGCAGTACTTC | TRBV9 | TRBD2 | TRBJ2-7 | few
CSARDWGGSKKETQYF | TGCAGTGCTAGAGATTGGGGGGGGTCAAAGAAAGAGACCCAGTACTTC | TRBV20-1 | TRBD2 | TRBJ2-5 | many
CASSQDGGGDEQYF | TGTGCCAGCAGCCAAGACGGCGGGGGGGACGAGCAGTACTTC | TRBV3-1 | TRBD2 | TRBJ2-7 | NA
CASSRPSVGAGELFF | TGTGCCAGTAGTAGGCCCAGCGTGGGGGCCGGGGAGCTGTTTTTT | TRBV19 | NA | TRBJ2-2 | NA
CASSLTAPSGVEQFF | TGTGCCAGCAGCTTAACAGCTCCTAGCGGTGTTGAGCAGTTCTTC | TRBV7-3 | TRBD2 | TRBJ2-1 | few